The 5 T cell receptor beta chains reported below all come from one sample, sequenced in a study of PD-1 blockade in mismatch repair-deficient tumors. Sequencing used immunoSEQ multiplex PCR; TCRdb keeps in-frame clones, though not all of them. The sample records about 9,800 clones, about 90% being singletons. Antigens of these TCRs are unknown. Time point of the sample: roughly ten-day in vitro stimulation with candidate neoantigen peptide 2. The sequences come from cells cultured in vitro, collected from a patient treated with pembrolizumab. Receptors originate from an adult with mismatch repair-deficient cancer.

This chain links TRBV28 with TRBJ1-2; D call uncertain. The CDR3 spans 14 residues. Per germline, CDR1 MDHEN and CDR2 SYDVKM. V lost 7 bases and J 1 base, leaving 13 bases between the germline ends. The DNA for the CDR3 is TGTGCCAGCAAGTACGGAGCCTTTAACTATGGCTACACCTTC. This codes for CASKYGAFNYGYTF.

J is TRBJ1-1 and V is TRBV19, with unresolved D. V was cut by 3 bases and J by 0 bases, with 5 bases left in between. The germline CDR1 and CDR2 sequences are LNHDA and SQIVND (reference sequence). This CDR3 is built from 13 residues. CDR3 in DNA: TGTGCCAGTAGTATTCGAGTGAACACTGAAGCTTTCTTT. Translation gives CASSIRVNTEAFF.

This chain uses TRBV7-3 with TRBJ2-1; D not certain. The germline V and J ends were trimmed by 1 base and 0 bases, with 1 base remaining between them. The germline CDR1 and CDR2 sequences are SGHTA and FQGTGA. The CDR3 has 13 residues. CDR3 sequence (DNA): TGTGCCAGCAGCTTAAACTCCTACAATGAGCAGTTCTTC. Protein: CASSLNSYNEQFF.

The rearrangement links TRBV5-1 to TRBJ2-3, with D perhaps TRBD1 or TRBD2 (5 bases each). The CDR3 extends over 14 amino acids. With 0 bases removed from V and 4 bases from J, the gap between germline ends came to 9 bases. CDR1 SGHRS and CDR2 YFSETQ come from the germline V gene. The CDR3 DNA sequence: TGCGCCAGCAGCTTGGCCGGGGCCGCAGATACGCAGTATTTT. Encoded protein: CASSLAGAADTQYF.

V gene TRBV4-2 combines with J gene TRBJ2-5; 7 nucleotides align to TRBD2. Germline V lookup: CDR1 LGHNA, CDR2 YNFKEQ. V trimming: 0 bases; J trimming: 2 bases; junction bases outside the gene matches: 3. The CDR3 consists of 15 residues. The DNA for the CDR3 is TGTGCCAGCAGCCAAGAGACTAGCAGTCAAGAGACCCAGTACTTC. Encoded protein: CASSQETSSQETQYF.